One sample yielded the 23 T cell receptor beta chains listed below, sequenced in a study of T cells in tuberculosis (dated by TCRdb to the late 2010s). Libraries were made using the immunoSEQ multiplex PCR assay. TCRdb mirrors the immuneACCESS table, restricted to in-frame sequences. Some clones are absent from its copies; in checked studies, under half trace to an unresolved V gene, and the reason for the others is unknown. The sample records fewer than 55,000 clones, over 90% of which are singletons. In total, the top ten clones hold 7.5% of the sample. The sample was PBMCs. The receptors come from a donor aged 10 to 29 with latent tuberculosis or without tuberculosis infection.

The rearrangement links TRBV11-2 to TRBJ2-3; the match to TRBD1 covers 10 bases. This CDR3 has 18 residues. Germline V gives CDR1 SGHAT, CDR2 FQNNGV. V was pared by 5 bases and J by 6 bases, with 17 bases of the junction left unmatched. The CDR3 coding sequence is TGTGCCAGCAGCCCGGGACAGGGGACCGCCGTCTCCTTGGATACGCAGTATTTT. Its protein is CASSPGQGTAVSLDTQYF.

The chain combines TRBV7-9 with TRBJ2-7, with TRBD2 matching 9 bases. CDR1 and CDR2 from the germline V gene are SEHNR and FQNEAQ (reference sequence). This CDR3 has 15 residues. V lost 1 base to trimming and J lost 7 bases; unmatched junction nucleotides: 8. CDR3 residues: CASSLGAGGPEEQYF. The DNA for the CDR3 is TGTGCCAGCAGCTTAGGGGCGGGAGGGCCGGAAGAGCAGTACTTC.

The chain combines TRBV29-1 with TRBJ1-2; D is possibly TRBD1 (6 bases). Germline-derived CDR1 and CDR2 are SQVTM and ANQGSEA. This CDR3 is built from 15 residues. Trimming removed 1 base at V and 8 bases at J, with 20 bases between. CDR3 sequence: CSVEVRGTLGRGYTF. In DNA, the CDR3 is TGCAGCGTTGAAGTTCGAGGGACATTGGGCAGGGGCTACACCTTC.

The chain carries TRBV7-9 and TRBJ2-5; weak D call: TRBD1 (5 bases). Germline values: CDR1 SEHNR, CDR2 FQNEAQ (reference sequence). This CDR3 is built from 15 residues. The ends were cut back, 0 bases at V and 5 bases at J, with 13 bases in the middle. The CDR3 region has the DNA TGTGCCAGCAGCTTAGCGGGGCAGCCCGTTGAGACCCAGTACTTC. Its protein is CASSLAGQPVETQYF.

V gene TRBV9 combines with J gene TRBJ2-7; the match to TRBD2 covers 14 bases. V trimming: 4 bases; J trimming: 2 bases; junction bases outside the gene matches: 8. The CDR3 is 17 residues long. Germline CDR1 SGDLS, CDR2 YYNGEE. The CDR3 coding sequence is TGTGCCAGCAGCCCAGTTGGACTAGCGGGAGGACCCTACGAGCAGTACTTC. Its translation is CASSPVGLAGGPYEQYF.

The chain employs TRBV19 and TRBJ2-7, with D tentatively TRBD1 (5 bases). V lost 4 bases and J 5 bases, leaving 21 bases between the germline ends. The CDR3 length is 16 residues. CDR1 is LNHDA, CDR2 SQIVND, per germline (reference sequence). The CDR3 bases are TGTGCCAGTAGTACCCAACAGGTGCCCTTGTCACACGAGCAGTACTTC. Its protein is CASSTQQVPLSHEQYF.

V is TRBV18 and J is TRBJ1-2; D is ambiguous. The CDR3 sequence is 12 residues long. The V gene's germline CDR1 is KGHSH and CDR2 LQKENI. V shed 6 bases and J shed 2 bases, with 7 bases lying between them. The CDR3 reads CASSWRNYGYTF. In DNA form, the CDR3 reads TGTGCCAGCTCGTGGAGAAACTATGGCTACACCTTC.

This chain joins TRBV11-1 and TRBJ2-7, with D unresolved. This CDR3 region has 13 residues. V was clipped by 1 base and J by 2 bases, with 6 bases between them. CDR1 and CDR2 from the germline V gene are SGHAT and FQDESV (reference sequence). DNA for the CDR3: TGTGCCAGCAGCTTAGGGGCGACCTACGAGCAGTACTTC. This gives the protein CASSLGATYEQYF.

The J gene is TRBJ1-1, the V gene TRBV6-1, with TRBD1 matching over 7 bases. The germline V gene encodes CDR1 MNHNS and CDR2 SASEGT. The CDR3 totals 14 residues. The V and J ends lost 5 bases and 4 bases, in that order; junction bases with no gene match: 7. The DNA of the CDR3 is TGTGCCAGCAGTTGGAAGGGGGCGACCACTGAAGCTTTCTTT. Its protein product is CASSWKGATTEAFF.

This sequence joins TRBV29-1 and TRBJ1-1; no definite D call. The germline CDR1 and CDR2 sequences are SQVTM and ANQGSEA. The ends were cut back, 4 bases at V and 6 bases at J, with 12 bases in the middle. The CDR3 covers 12 residues. The CDR3, as DNA: TGCAGCGTTGGACTCGCCGAGGCTGAAGCTTTCTTT. Translation gives CSVGLAEAEAFF.

The J gene is TRBJ1-2, the V gene TRBV7-8, with D tentatively TRBD1 (5 bases). V was shortened by 5 bases and J by 13 bases, with 17 bases between the two germline ends. CDR1 is SGHVS and CDR2 is FQNEAQ in the germline V gene. The CDR3 extends over 12 amino acids. CDR3 in DNA: TGTGCCAGCAGCACGTGGGGAGGGGAGAGCACCTTC. Its translation is CASSTWGGESTF.

CDR3 coding DNA: TGCGCCAGCAGCCCATCCCAGGGTCTGGGCACTGAAGCTTTCTTT. Protein product: CASSPSQGLGTEAFF. The chain is built from TRBV5-1 and TRBJ1-1, with a possible D match to TRBD1 (5 bases). Trimming removed 4 bases at V and 4 bases at J, with 17 bases between. The CDR3 has 15 residues. Germline lookup yields CDR1 SGHRS and CDR2 YFSETQ.

This chain connects TRBV6-1 to TRBJ1-2; 7 nucleotides match TRBD1. Germline V gene sequence: CDR1 MNHNS, CDR2 SASEGT. The CDR3 is 15 residues long. V was clipped by 8 bases and J by 4 bases; unmatched bases: 13. CDR3: CASSPRGSESYGYTF. CDR3 nucleotide sequence: TGTGCCAGCTCCCCCAGGGGGTCAGAAAGCTATGGCTACACCTTC.

This rearrangement joins TRBV30 to TRBJ2-7; maybe TRBD2 (5 bases). Germline V gene sequence: CDR1 GTSNPN, CDR2 SVGIG (reference sequence). Between the trimmed V and J ends, which lost 1 base and 2 bases, there was a span of 18 bases. The CDR3 loop spans 16 amino acids. This CDR3 reads CAWSGPRGAVTYEQYF. As DNA, the CDR3 is TGTGCCTGGAGTGGGCCTAGAGGAGCGGTTACCTACGAGCAGTACTTC.

The CDR3 here is CSVEWHNPEAFF. The CDR3 DNA reads as TGCAGCGTTGAGTGGCATAATCCTGAAGCTTTCTTT. The chain employs TRBV29-1 and TRBJ1-1; D call uncertain. V lost 3 bases and J lost 6, with 11 bases in between. Germline lookup yields CDR1 SQVTM and CDR2 ANQGSEA. The CDR3 has 12 residues.

The rearrangement joins TRBV7-8 to TRBJ2-1; D gene unclear. V lost 2 bases to trimming and J lost 7 bases, with 6 bases between them. Looked up from germline, CDR1 is SGHVS and CDR2 is FQNEAQ. This CDR3 is 12 amino acids long. The CDR3 DNA reads TGTGCCAGCAGCTTACTAGTAAATGAGCAGTTCTTC. As protein: CASSLLVNEQFF.

The chain recombines TRBV5-1 with TRBJ2-3; TRBD2 aligns across 8 bases. The CDR3 is 16 amino acids. V lost 4 bases to trimming and J lost 2 bases; unmatched junction nucleotides: 9. Germline V gene lookup returns CDR1 SGHRS and CDR2 YFSETQ. CDR3 sequence (DNA): TGCGCCAGCAGCCCTTCCGGGGGGGGACTCACAGATACGCAGTATTTT. As protein: CASSPSGGGLTDTQYF.

This clone was counted once. V usage is TRBV25-1 and J usage is TRBJ2-2; 11 bases fit TRBD1. Germline V gene data show CDR1 as MGHDK and CDR2 as SYGVNS. V lost 3 bases to trimming and J lost 2 bases; unmatched junction nucleotides: 5. The CDR3 sequence is 17 residues long. The CDR3 DNA reads TGTGCCAGCAGTGATTCGAGGACAGGGGGCAACACCGGGGAGCTGTTTTTT. This gives the protein CASSDSRTGGNTGELFF.

This sequence joins TRBV7-2 and TRBJ2-2; D unresolved. Germline V CDR1 and CDR2: SGHTA, FQGNSA. This CDR3 spans 12 amino acids. Trimming stripped 4 bases from V and 6 bases from J, with 6 bases between. CDR3 nucleotides: TGTGCCAGCAGCTCCGCGGCCGGGGAGCTGTTTTTT. Its protein is CASSSAAGELFF.

The chain carries TRBV12-5 and TRBJ1-5, with TRBD1 identical over 10 bases. The length of the CDR3 is 16 residues. Germline loops: CDR1 LGHNT, CDR2 FRNRAP. With 4 bases clipped from V and 6 bases from J, the junction kept 9 bases outside the gene matches. CDR3 loop: CASGSPGTGVFQPQHF. In DNA form, the CDR3 reads TGTGCTAGTGGTTCTCCTGGGACAGGGGTGTTTCAGCCCCAGCATTTT. Supplemented by reference TRBV12-5 and TRBJ1-5, the full variable domain reads DARVTQTPRHKVTEMGQEVTMRCQPILGHNTVFWYRQTMMQGLELLAYFRNRAPLDDSGMPKDRFSAEMPDATLATLKIQPSEPRDSAVYFCASGSPGTGVFQPQHFGDGTRLSIL.

This chain joins TRBV2 and TRBJ2-7, with 7 bases fitting TRBD1. Trimming cost V 3 bases and J 2 bases; bases outside gene matches: 4. The CDR3 loop spans 14 amino acids. Germline CDR1 and CDR2: SNHLY and FYNNEI. The CDR3 protein is CASSETGQPYEQYF. Here the CDR3 DNA reads TGTGCCAGCAGTGAGACGGGACAGCCCTACGAGCAGTACTTC.

This sequence joins TRBV5-5 and TRBJ2-7; 7 bases are a match to TRBD1. CDR1 SGHKS and CDR2 YYEKEE come from the germline V gene (reference sequence). V gave up 4 bases and J gave up 4 bases; unmatched junction bases: 14. This CDR3 is 16 amino acids long. The CDR3 nucleotides read TGTGCCAGCAGCCCGGGTCCCCAGGGGGAAAGATACGAGCAGTACTTC. Its protein product is CASSPGPQGERYEQYF. The variable domain in full, with the rest retrieved from reference TRBV5-5 and TRBJ2-7, is DAGVTQSPTHLIKTRGQQVTLRCSPISGHKSVSWYQQVLGQGPQFIFQYYEKEERGRGNFPDRFSARQFPNYSSELNVNALLLGDSALYLCASSPGPQGERYEQYFGPGTRLTVT.

This clone came up once. This chain joins TRBV5-6 and TRBJ2-5; D not resolved. Germline lookup yields CDR1 SGHDT and CDR2 YYEEEE. The CDR3 is 13 residues long. Trimming pared 2 bases from V and 0 bases from J, leaving 5 bases between. CDR3 DNA sequence: TGTGCCAGCAGCTTTCCTGACCAAGAGACCCAGTACTTC. It is translated as CASSFPDQETQYF. The full variable domain, completed using reference TRBV5-6 and TRBJ2-5, is DAGVTQSPTHLIKTRGQQVTLRCSPKSGHDTVSWYQQALGQGPQFIFQYYEEEERQRGNFPDRFSGHQFPNYSSELNVNALLLGDSALYLCASSFPDQETQYFGPGTRLLVL.